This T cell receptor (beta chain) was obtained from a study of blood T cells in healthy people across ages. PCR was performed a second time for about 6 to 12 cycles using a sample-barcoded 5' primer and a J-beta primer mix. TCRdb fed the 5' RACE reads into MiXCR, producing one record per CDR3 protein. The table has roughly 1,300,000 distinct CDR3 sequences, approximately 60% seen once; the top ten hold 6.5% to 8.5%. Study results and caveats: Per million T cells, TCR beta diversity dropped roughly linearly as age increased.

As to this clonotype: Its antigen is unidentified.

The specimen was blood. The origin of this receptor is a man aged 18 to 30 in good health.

In DNA form, the CDR3 reads TGCAGTGCTAGAGTGGGTAGCGGGGTCGATACGCAGTATTTT. Translated, it gives CSARVGSGVDTQYF. The chain carries TRBV20-1 and TRBJ2-3; 8 nucleotides agree with TRBD2. The CDR3 is 14 residues long. V was pared by 1 base and J by 6 bases, with 6 bases of the junction left unmatched. From germline, CDR1 is DFQATT and CDR2 SNEGSKA (reference sequence).